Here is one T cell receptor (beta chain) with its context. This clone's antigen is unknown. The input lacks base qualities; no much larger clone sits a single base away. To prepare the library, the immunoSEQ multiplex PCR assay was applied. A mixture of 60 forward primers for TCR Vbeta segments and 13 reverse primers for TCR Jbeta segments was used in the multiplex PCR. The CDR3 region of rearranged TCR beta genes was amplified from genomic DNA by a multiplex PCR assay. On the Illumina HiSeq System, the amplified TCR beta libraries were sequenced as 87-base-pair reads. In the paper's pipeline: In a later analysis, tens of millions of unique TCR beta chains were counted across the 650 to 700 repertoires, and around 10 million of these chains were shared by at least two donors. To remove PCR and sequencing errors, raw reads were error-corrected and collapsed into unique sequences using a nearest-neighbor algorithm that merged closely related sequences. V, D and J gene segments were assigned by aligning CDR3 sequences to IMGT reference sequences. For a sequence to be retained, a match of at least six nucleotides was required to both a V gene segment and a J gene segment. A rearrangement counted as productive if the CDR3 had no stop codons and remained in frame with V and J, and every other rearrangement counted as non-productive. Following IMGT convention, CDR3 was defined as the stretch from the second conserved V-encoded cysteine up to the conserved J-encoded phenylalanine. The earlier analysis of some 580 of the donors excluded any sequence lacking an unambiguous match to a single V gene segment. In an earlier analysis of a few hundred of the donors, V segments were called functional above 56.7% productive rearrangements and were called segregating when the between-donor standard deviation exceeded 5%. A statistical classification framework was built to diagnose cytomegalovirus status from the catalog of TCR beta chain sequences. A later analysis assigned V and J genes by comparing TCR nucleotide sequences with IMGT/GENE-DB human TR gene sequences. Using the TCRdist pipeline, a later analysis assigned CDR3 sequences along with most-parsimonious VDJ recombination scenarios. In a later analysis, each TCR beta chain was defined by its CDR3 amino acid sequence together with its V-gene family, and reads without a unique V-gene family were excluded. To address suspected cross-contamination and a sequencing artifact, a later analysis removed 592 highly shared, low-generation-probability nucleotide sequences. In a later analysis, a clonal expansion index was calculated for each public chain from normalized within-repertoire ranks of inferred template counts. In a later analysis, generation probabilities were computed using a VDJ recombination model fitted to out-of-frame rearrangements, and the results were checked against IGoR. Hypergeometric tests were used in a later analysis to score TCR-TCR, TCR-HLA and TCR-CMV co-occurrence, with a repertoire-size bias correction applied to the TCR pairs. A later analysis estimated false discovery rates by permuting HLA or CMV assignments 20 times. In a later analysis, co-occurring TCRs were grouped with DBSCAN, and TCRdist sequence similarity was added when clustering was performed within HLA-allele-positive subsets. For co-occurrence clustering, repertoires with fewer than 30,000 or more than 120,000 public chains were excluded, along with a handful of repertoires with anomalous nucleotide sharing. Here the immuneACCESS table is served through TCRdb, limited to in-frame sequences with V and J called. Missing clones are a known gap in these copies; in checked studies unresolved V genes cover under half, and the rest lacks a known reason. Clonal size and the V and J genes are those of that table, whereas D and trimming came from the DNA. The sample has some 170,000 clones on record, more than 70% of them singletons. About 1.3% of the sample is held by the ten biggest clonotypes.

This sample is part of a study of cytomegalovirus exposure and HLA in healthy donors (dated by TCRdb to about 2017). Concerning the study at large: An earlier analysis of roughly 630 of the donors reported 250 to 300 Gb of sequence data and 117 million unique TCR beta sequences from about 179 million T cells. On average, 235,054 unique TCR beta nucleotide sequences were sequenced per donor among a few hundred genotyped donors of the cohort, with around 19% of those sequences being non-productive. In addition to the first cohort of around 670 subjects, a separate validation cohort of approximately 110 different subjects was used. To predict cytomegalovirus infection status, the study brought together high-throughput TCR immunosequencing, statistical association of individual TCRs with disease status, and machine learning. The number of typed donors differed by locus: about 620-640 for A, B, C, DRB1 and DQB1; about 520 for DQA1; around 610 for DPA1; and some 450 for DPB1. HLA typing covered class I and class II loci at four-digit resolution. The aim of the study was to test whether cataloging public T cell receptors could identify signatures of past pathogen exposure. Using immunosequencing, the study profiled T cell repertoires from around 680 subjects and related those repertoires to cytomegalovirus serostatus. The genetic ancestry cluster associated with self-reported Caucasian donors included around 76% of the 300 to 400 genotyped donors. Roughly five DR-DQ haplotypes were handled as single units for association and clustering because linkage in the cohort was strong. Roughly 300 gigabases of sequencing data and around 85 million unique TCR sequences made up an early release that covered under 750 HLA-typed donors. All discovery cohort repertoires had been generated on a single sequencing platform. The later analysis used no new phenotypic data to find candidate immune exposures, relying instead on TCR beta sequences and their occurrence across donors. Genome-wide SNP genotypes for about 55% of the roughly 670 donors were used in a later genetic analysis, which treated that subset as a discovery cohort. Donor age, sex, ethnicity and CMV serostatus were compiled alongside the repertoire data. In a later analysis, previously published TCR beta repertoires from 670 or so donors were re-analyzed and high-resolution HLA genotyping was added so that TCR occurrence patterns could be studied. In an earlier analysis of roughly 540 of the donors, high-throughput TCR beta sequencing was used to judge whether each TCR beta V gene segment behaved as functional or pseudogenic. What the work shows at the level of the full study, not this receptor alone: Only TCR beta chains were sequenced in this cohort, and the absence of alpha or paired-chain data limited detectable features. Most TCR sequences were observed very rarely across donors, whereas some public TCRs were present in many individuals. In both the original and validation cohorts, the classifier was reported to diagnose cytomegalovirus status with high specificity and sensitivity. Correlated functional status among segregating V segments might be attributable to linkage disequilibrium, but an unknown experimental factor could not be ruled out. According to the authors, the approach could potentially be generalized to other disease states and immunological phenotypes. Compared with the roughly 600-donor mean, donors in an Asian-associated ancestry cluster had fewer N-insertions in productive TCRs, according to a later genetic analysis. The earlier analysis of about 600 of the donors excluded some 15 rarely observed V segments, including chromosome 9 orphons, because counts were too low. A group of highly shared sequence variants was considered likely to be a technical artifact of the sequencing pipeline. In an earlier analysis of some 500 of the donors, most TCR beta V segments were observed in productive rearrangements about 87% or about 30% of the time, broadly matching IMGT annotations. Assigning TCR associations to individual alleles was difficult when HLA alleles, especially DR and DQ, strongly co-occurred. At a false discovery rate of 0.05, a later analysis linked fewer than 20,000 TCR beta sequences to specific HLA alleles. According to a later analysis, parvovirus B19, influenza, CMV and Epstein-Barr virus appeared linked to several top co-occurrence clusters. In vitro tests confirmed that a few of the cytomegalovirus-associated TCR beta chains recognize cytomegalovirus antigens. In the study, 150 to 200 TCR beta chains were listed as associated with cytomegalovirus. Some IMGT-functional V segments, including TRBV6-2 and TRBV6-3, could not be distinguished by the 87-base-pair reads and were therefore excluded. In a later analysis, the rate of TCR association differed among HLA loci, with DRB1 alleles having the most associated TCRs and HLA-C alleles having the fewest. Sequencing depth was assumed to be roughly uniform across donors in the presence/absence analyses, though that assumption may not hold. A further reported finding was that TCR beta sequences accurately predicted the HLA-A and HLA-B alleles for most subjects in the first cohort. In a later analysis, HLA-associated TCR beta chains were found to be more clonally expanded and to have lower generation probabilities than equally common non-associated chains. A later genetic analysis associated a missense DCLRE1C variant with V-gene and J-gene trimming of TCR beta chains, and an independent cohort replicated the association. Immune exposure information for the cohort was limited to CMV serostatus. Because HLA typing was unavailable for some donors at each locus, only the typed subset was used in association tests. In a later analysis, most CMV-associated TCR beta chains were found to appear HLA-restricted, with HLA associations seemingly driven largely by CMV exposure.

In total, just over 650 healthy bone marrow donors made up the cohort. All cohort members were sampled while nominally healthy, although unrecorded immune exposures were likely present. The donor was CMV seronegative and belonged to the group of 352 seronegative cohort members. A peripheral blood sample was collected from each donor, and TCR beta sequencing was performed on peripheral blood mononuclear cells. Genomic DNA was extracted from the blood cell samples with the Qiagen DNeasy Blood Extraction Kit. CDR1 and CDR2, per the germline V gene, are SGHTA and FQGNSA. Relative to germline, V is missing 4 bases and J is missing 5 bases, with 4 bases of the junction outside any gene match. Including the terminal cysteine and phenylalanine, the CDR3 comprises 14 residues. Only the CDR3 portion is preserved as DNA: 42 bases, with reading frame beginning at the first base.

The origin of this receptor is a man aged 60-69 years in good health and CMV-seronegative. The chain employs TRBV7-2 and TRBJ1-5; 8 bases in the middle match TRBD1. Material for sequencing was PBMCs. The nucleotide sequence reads TGTGCCAGCAGCTCGACAGGGGCTTATCAGCCCCAGCATTTT. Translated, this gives CASSSTGAYQPQHF.